This T cell receptor beta chain was retrieved from a study of cytotoxic CD8 clonotypes in ibrutinib-treated CLL. Study information: Roughly 10 relapsed/refractory, roughly 16 treatment-naive; under 18 IGHV unmutated.

Germline CDR1 reads MDHEN; CDR2 reads SYDVKM. Trimming removed 4 bases from V and 0 bases from J, with 10 bases in between. The CDR3 length is 14 residues. Assay: immunoSEQ multiplex PCR; the TCRdb copy retains only in-frame clones and omits some. The table lists over 120,000 clones, roughly three quarters of them singletons. The V and J genes are TRBV28 and TRBJ2-7; D might be TRBD2 (6 bases). The clonotype originates from a human donor with chronic lymphocytic leukemia. Sample: PBMCs, taken after 12 months of ibrutinib treatment. The CDR3 here is CASSSPRDSYEQYF. The CDR3 DNA is TGTGCCAGCAGTTCCCCGCGGGACTCCTACGAGCAGTACTTC.